This T cell receptor beta chain was found in a study of T cells after yellow fever vaccination. The length of the CDR3 is 14 residues. Trimming pared 7 bases from V and 2 bases from J, leaving 15 bases between. Germline assignment: CDR1 MNHEY and CDR2 SMNVEV (reference sequence). In TCRdb, the 5' RACE reads were re-called with MiXCR into one record per CDR3 protein. The table lists hundreds of thousands of distinct CDR3 sequences, about 12% of them singletons. This clonotype was observed a few times. The chain has TRBV27 and TRBJ2-7, with no clear D. The sequences come from PBMCs, collected on the day of the yellow fever booster vaccination. The receptor comes from a man aged 30 to 39 who received the YFV17D yellow fever vaccine. CDR3 loop: CASTSKEPPYEQYF. In DNA form, the CDR3 reads TGTGCCAGCACCTCTAAGGAGCCCCCCTACGAGCAGTACTTC.